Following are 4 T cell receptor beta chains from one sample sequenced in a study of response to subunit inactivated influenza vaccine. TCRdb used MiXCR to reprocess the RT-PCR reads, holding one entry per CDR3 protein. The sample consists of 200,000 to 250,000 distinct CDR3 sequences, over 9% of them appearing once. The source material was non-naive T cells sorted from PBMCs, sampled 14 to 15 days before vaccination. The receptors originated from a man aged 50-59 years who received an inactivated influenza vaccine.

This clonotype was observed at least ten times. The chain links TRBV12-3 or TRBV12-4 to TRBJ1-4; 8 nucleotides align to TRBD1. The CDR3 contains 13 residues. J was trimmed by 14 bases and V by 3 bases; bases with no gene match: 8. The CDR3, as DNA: TGTGCCAGCAGTTTTACAGGGGGAGAGCGGCTGTTTTTT. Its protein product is CASSFTGGERLFF.

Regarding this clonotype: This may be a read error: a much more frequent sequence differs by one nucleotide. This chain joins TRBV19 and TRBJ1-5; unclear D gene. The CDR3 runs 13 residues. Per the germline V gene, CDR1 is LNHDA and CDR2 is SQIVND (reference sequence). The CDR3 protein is CVSSSAGNQPQHF. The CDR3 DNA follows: TGTGTCAGTAGTTCGGCAGGCAATCAGCCCCAGCATTTT.

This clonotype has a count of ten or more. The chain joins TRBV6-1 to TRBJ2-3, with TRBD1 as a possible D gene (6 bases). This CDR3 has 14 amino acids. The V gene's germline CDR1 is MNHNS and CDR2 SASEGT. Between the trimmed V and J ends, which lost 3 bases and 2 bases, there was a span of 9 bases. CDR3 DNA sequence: TGTGCCAGCAGTGACCGGGACAACACAGATACGCAGTATTTT. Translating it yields CASSDRDNTDTQYF.

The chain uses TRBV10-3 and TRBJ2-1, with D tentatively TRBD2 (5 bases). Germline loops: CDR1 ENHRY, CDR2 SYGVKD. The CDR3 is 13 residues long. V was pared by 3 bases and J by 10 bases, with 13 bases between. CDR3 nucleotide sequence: TGTGCCATCAGTGATGAGAGGGCAGGCGAGCAGTTCTTC. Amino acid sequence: CAISDERAGEQFF.